The entry below describes one TCR beta chain. This clone was observed once. Its antigen is still unknown. No much larger clone exists at a distance of one base, and base qualities are not known. This sample was taken from a study of neoadjuvant anti-PD-1 for oral cavity cancer (dated by TCRdb to about 2021). In the study overall: Three to four biweekly doses of nivolumab at 3 mg/kg were mostly administered to patients before curative-intent surgical resection. Patients who did not progress were given a fourth nivolumab dose at about day 43 and had definitive surgical resection on days 50-56. Responders were defined as patients with complete response, partial response or stable disease by RECIST 1.1; non-responders were defined as patients with progression. The parent correlative cohort included roughly 13 patients, with a 33% response rate. Beyond this particular receptor, the publication reports: A higher pretreatment blood Treg/Th17 ratio correlated with both higher pretreatment blood TCRbeta clonality and lower post-treatment tumor TCRbeta clonality. The TCR analyses had only a few patients in each response group, and the authors called for validation in larger cohorts. After neoadjuvant nivolumab, non-responders showed significantly higher T cell clonality (Gini index) in PBMCs than responders did.

The sample's time point label is to be understood as: after neoadjuvant nivolumab, at surgical resection. The patients had newly diagnosed stage II-IVA oral cavity squamous cell carcinoma and had not received any prior systemic or radiation treatment. The cohort was made up of patients with locally advanced, HPV-negative oral cavity squamous cell carcinoma. No culture maintenance or expansion was done, as the peripheral blood mononuclear cells went straight to analysis. The samples were drawn from a longitudinal correlative study tied to a single-arm phase II trial testing neoadjuvant nivolumab in oral cavity squamous cell carcinoma. Subject-matched pre- and post-treatment PBMCs and tumors from three responders and three non-responders underwent genomic DNA-based TCRbeta sequencing. Peripheral blood mononuclear cells were collected once before nivolumab treatment and again after treatment, at the time of surgery. The Maxwell RSC DNA from Cells kit was used to extract genomic DNA from PBMCs.

CDR1 SGHNT and CDR2 YYREEE were looked up in the germline V gene (reference sequence). Including the terminal cysteine and phenylalanine, the CDR3 comprises 14 residues. The CDR3 DNA has 42 bases and is translated from base 1. The junction shows trimming of 4 bases on V and 3 bases on J, and the gene matches do not reach 3 bases of it. PBMC libraries used mostly roughly 500 ng of input genomic DNA for deep sequencing, with six replicates per sample. Following the manufacturer's instructions, the team built TCRbeta libraries using the immunoSEQ hsTCRbeta kit. Sequencing of the completed libraries took place using an Illumina NovaSeq 6000 S4 flow cell after they had been pooled to approximately 2.8 nM. The authors' pipeline ran thus. The immunoSEQ Analyzer was used for raw data preprocessing and quality control. The analysis was limited to productive rearrangements, and each clonotype was defined by a unique CDR3 amino acid sequence. Repertoire clonality was estimated as the Gini-Simpson index, which was computed with the R package tcR. Student's t test was used to compare Gini indices, and Pearson correlation was used to assess associations with tumor size change. Not all clones reach the TCRdb copy of this immuneACCESS table, which keeps in-frame sequences only. Checked studies attribute under half of the gap to unresolved V genes and leave the rest unexplained. For V, J and clone size, that table is used; D and trimming come from the DNA. This sample comprises about 9,800 clones, about 65% of them detected only once. Roughly 4.5% of the sample comes from the top ten.

The sequence is built from TRBV5-4 and TRBJ2-7; 11 bases in between match TRBD2. The clonotype comes from a person aged 35 to 85 with oral cavity squamous cell carcinoma. This specimen was PBMCs, taken after nivolumab (anti-PD-1) treatment. The CDR3 loop reads CASSPGLADYEQYF. The sequence in DNA is TGTGCCAGCAGCCCGGGACTAGCGGACTACGAGCAGTACTTC.